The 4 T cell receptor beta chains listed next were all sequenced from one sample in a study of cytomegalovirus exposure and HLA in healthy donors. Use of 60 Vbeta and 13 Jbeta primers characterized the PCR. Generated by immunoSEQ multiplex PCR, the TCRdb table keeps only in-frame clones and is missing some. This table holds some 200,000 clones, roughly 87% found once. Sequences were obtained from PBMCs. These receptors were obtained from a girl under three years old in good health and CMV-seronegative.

CDR3 DNA: TGCGCCAGCAGCCAGGATGGAAGACAGGGGGAGACCGGGGAGCTGTTTTTT. This gives the protein CASSQDGRQGETGELFF. The chain joins TRBV4-1 to TRBJ2-2, with 9 bases identical to TRBD1. The CDR3 totals 17 residues. Germline V gene sequence: CDR1 MGHRA, CDR2 YSYEKL. The J segment lost 5 bases and the V segment lost 3 bases, leaving 10 bases of the junction unmatched.

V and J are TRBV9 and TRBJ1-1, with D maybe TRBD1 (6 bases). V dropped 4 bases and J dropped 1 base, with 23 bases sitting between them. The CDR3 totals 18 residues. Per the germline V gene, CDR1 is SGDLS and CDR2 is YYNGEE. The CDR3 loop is CASSTGSRGGLENTEAFF. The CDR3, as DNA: TGTGCCAGCAGCACCGGTTCGAGGGGGGGACTAGAGAACACTGAAGCTTTCTTT.

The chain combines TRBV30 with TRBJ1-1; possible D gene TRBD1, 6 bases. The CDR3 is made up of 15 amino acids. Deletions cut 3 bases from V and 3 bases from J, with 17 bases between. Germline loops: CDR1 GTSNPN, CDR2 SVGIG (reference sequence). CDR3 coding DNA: TGTGCCTGGAGACGAAGGACAGTCTGGGACACTGAAGCTTTCTTT. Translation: CAWRRRTVWDTEAFF.

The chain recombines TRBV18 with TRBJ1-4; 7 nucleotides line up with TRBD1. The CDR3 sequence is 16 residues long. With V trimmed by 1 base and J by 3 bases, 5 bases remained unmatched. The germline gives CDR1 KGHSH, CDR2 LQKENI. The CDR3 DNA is TGTGCCAGCTCACCACTAAACAGGGGTCCTAATGAAAAACTGTTTTTT. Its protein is CASSPLNRGPNEKLFF. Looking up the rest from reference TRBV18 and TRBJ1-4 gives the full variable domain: NAGVMQNPRHLVRRRGQEARLRCSPMKGHSHVYWYRQLPEEGLKFMVYLQKENIIDESGMPKERFSAEFPKEGPSILRIQQVVRGDSAAYFCASSPLNRGPNEKLFFGSGTQLSVL.